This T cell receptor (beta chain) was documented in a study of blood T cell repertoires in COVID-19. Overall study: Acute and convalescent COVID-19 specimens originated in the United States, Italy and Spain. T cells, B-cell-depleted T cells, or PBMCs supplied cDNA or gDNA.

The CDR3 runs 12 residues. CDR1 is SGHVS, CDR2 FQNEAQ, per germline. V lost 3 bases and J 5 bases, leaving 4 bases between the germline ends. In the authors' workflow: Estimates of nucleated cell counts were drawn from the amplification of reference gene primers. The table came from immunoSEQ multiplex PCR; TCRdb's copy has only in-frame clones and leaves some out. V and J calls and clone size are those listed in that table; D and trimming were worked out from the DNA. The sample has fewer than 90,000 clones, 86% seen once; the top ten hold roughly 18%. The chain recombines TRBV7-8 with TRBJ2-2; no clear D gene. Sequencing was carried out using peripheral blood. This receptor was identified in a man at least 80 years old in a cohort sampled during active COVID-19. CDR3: CASSFITGELFF. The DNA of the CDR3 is TGTGCCAGCAGCTTTATAACCGGGGAGCTGTTTTTT.